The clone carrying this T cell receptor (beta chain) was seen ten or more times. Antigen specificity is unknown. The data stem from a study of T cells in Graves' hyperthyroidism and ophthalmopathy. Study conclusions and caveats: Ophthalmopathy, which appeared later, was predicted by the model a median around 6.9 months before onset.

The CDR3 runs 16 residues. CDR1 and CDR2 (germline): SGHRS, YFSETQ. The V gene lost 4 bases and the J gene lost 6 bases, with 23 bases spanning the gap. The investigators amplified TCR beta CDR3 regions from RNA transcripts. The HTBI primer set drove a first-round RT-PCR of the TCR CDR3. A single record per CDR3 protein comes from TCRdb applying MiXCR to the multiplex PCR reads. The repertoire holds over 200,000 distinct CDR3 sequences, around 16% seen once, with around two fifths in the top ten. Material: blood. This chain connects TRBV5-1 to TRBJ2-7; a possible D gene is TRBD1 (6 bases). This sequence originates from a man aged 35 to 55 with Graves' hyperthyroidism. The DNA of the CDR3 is TGCGCCAGCAGCCCCGGGGAACCCAACAGGGATCTCGAGCAGTACTTC. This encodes CASSPGEPNRDLEQYF. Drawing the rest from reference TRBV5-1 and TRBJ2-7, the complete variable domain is KAGVTQTPRYLIKTRGQQVTLSCSPISGHRSVSWYQQTPGQGLQFLFEYFSETQRNKGNFPGRFSGRQFSNSRSEMNVSTLELGDSALYLCASSPGEPNRDLEQYFGPGTRLTVT.